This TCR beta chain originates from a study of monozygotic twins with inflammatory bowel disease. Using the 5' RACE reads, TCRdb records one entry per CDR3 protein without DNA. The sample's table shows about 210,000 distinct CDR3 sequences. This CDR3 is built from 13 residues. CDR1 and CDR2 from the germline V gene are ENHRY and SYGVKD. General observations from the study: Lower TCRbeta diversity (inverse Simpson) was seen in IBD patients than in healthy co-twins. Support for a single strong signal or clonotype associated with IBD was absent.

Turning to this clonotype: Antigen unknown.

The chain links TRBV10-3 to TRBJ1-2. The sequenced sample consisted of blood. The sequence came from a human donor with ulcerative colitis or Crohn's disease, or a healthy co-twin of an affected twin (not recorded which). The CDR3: CAIRRGGPYGYTF.